These 5 T cell receptor beta chains share one sample of origin, sequenced in a study of blood T cells in healthy people across ages. Using a J-beta primer mix together with a sample-barcoded 5' primer, a second PCR was run for roughly 7 to 11 cycles. TCRdb re-called the 5' RACE reads through MiXCR, storing one row per CDR3 protein. The table lists 650,000 to 950,000 distinct CDR3 sequences, under 45% of them singletons. Sequenced sample: blood. These TCRs come from a man in his sixties in good health.

V usage is TRBV7-2 and J usage is TRBJ2-7; a weak D match, TRBD2 (5 bases). The CDR3 has 16 residues. From germline, CDR1 is SGHTA and CDR2 FQGNSA. The V end lost 1 base, the J end lost 2 bases, and 15 bases lay between the germline ends. CDR3 DNA: TGTGCCAGCAGCTTAGGTAACGGGGTCGCAACCTACGAGCAGTACTTC. Translation gives CASSLGNGVATYEQYF.

In its sample, this clonotype was seen a few times. This chain joins TRBV11-2 and TRBJ2-1; D might be TRBD1 (5 bases). This CDR3 is 16 amino acids long. The V end lost 5 bases, the J end lost 3 bases, and 17 bases lay between the germline ends. Per the germline V gene, CDR1 is SGHAT and CDR2 is FQNNGV. The DNA of the CDR3 is TGTGCCAGCAGCCCGACCAGGGAAGGTGGCTACAATGAGCAGTTCTTC. Translating it yields CASSPTREGGYNEQFF.

This chain connects TRBV30 to TRBJ2-1; D not resolved. Trimming pared 7 bases from V and 6 bases from J, leaving 16 bases between. The CDR3 is made up of 13 amino acids. Germline loops: CDR1 GTSNPN, CDR2 SVGIG (reference sequence). CDR3 sequence: CALTLPPGNEQFF. The CDR3 bases are TGTGCCTTGACCCTACCTCCTGGCAATGAGCAGTTCTTC.

This clonotype was counted ten times or more. The chain employs TRBV28 and TRBJ2-7, with 8 bases lining up with TRBD2. After removal of 6 bases from V and 0 bases from J, the junction contained 4 bases not matched to a gene. Germline CDR1 and CDR2: MDHEN and SYDVKM. This CDR3 is 14 amino acids long. The CDR3 DNA sequence: TGTGCCAGCAGGACTCTAGCGGGCTCCTACGAGCAGTACTTC. It codes for CASRTLAGSYEQYF. Variable domain in full (rest from reference TRBV28 and TRBJ2-7): DVKVTQSSRYLVKRTGEKVFLECVQDMDHENMFWYRQDPGLGLRLIYFSYDVKMKEKGDIPEGYSVSREKKERFSLILESASTNQTSMYLCASRTLAGSYEQYFGPGTRLTVT.

The J gene is TRBJ1-2, the V gene TRBV15; TRBD1 agrees at 9 bases. In germline, CDR1 is LNHNV, CDR2 YYDKDF (reference sequence). CDR3 length: 16 amino acids. Trimming removed 5 bases from V and 5 bases from J; junction bases left unmatched: 12. In DNA form, the CDR3 reads TGTGCCACCAGCGCCCGGACAGGGGTTCGCCTTTATGGCTACACCTTC. It specifies CATSARTGVRLYGYTF.